This T cell receptor beta chain originates from a study of molecular identifiers for immune sequencing clone quantification. A CD8+CD4-CCR7+CD45RA+ phenotype served as the sorting definition for naive CD8 T cells. This clonotype was detected ten times or more. Its specificity is unknown. The CDR3 contains 14 residues. Looked up from germline, CDR1 is SGHDN and CDR2 is FVKESK. V shed 3 bases, J shed 5 bases, and the junction held 4 bases outside the gene matches. TCRdb re-called the PCR reads through MiXCR, storing one row per CDR3 protein. The sample records hundreds of thousands of distinct CDR3 sequences, approximately 20% being singletons. Study-level points and caveats: Spiked Jurkat TCR RNA originating from one cell could reportedly be identified amid more than 800,000 naive cells. Clones exceeding 20 RNA copies carried over 99% of effector molecules but under 1% of naive-cell molecules.

The sequence derives from a human donor in good health. Some libraries in this study had Jurkat cell RNA spiked in. This sequence joins TRBV14 and TRBJ1-1; 9 bases fit TRBD1. The sample was naive CD8+ T cells from blood, with Jurkat cell RNA spiked in. The subset is: FACS-sorted CD8+CD4-CCR7+CD45RA+ naive T cells. This chain's CDR3 is CASSQGQGDTEAFF. The CDR3 coding sequence is TGTGCCAGCAGCCAGGGACAGGGCGATACTGAAGCTTTCTTT. Full variable domain (outside the CDR3, taken from reference TRBV14 and TRBJ1-1): EAGVTQFPSHSVIEKGQTVTLRCDPISGHDNLYWYRRVMGKEIKFLLHFVKESKQDESGMPNNRFLAERTGGTYSTLKVQPAELEDSGVYFCASSQGQGDTEAFFGQGTRLTVV.